A selection of T cell receptor beta chains follows, all from one sample in a study of response to subunit inactivated influenza vaccine. From the RT-PCR reads, TCRdb called clonotypes with MiXCR, one entry per CDR3 protein. The sample has about 700,000 distinct CDR3 sequences; roughly 14% are singletons. The sample here was PBMCs from blood, taken around two weeks before vaccination. These receptor sequences come from a middle-aged man who received an inactivated influenza vaccine. Both conserved end residues are part of each CDR3. D genes are given only for firm matches. Clone size is not always given. Where it is, it says once, few, many or a class for expanded clones.

CDR3 DNA	CDR3 protein	clone size	V gene	D gene	CDR3 length	J gene
TGTGCCAGCAGTTTATCGCAGGGGGCAGCTTCACCCCTCCACTTT	CASSLSQGAASPLHF	few	TRBV27	TRBD1	15	TRBJ1-6
TGTGCCAGCAGCCCTACCGTAGAGGGACAGCTGAGTAACTATGGCTACACCTTC	CASSPTVEGQLSNYGYTF	many	TRBV6-2/TRBV6-3	TRBD1	18	TRBJ1-2
TGCAGTGCCGGGCGGACTGGGGAGAACACTGAAGCTTTCTTT	CSAGRTGENTEAFF	-	TRBV20-1	-	14	TRBJ1-1
TGTGCCAGCAGCAGCTCCGACACACCAAAAAACTATGGCTACACCTTC	CASSSSDTPKNYGYTF	-	TRBV7-9	-	16	TRBJ1-2
TGTGCCAGCAGCCAAGATGGAGCTTCGGGTGGGGAGCAGTACTTC	CASSQDGASGGEQYF	few	TRBV3-1	-	15	TRBJ2-7
TGCGCCAGCAGCCCCGGAGGGGATTGGGATGGCAATCAGCCCCAGCATTTT	CASSPGGDWDGNQPQHF	many	TRBV5-1	-	17	TRBJ1-5
TGTGCCAGCAGTCCGATGGGGGATAATTCACCCCTCCACTTT	CASSPMGDNSPLHF	-	TRBV7-9	-	14	TRBJ1-6
TGTGCCAGCAGTGGGGGGCGGAAAGAGACCCAGTACTTC	CASSGGRKETQYF	-	TRBV6-1	-	13	TRBJ2-5
TGTGCCAGCAGCCTGGCCTGGTCAGGGGCTGTAAGAGAGACCCAGTACTTC	CASSLAWSGAVRETQYF	few	TRBV4-2	-	17	TRBJ2-5
TGTGCCAGCAGTGAACTCGGGCAGTCAACCGGGGAGCTGTTTTTT	CASSELGQSTGELFF	-	TRBV6-1	-	15	TRBJ2-2
TGTGCCAGCAGTCCCCCCGGGGAGGGCTTTTCAGATACGCAGTATTTT	CASSPPGEGFSDTQYF	-	TRBV4-2	TRBD2	16	TRBJ2-3
TGTGCCAGCAGCTACGACAGGGGGCATAAGACCGGGGAGCTGTTTTTT	CASSYDRGHKTGELFF	-	TRBV12-3/TRBV12-4	TRBD1	16	TRBJ2-2
TGCAGTGCCAGGGAGGAAGGGATCAAGCCCCAGCATTTT	CSAREEGIKPQHF	-	TRBV20-1	-	13	TRBJ1-5
TGTGCCAGTAGTATGCTCGGACGCCCTAACAATGAGCAGTTCTTC	CASSMLGRPNNEQFF	few	TRBV19	-	15	TRBJ2-1
TGCGCCAGCAGCACAGACGCACTGGGGAAAAAACTGTTTTTT	CASSTDALGKKLFF	-	TRBV5-1	-	14	TRBJ1-4
TGCAGTACAAAGGACGGATCAAATCAGCCCCAGCATTTT	CSTKDGSNQPQHF	-	TRBV20-1	-	13	TRBJ1-5
TGCGCCAGCAGCTTAACTAGCGGTAACACCGGGGAGCTGTTTTTT	CASSLTSGNTGELFF	many	TRBV5-1	TRBD2	15	TRBJ2-2
TGTGCCAGCAACCTAGTAGGACAACCGCGCACTGAAGCTTTCTTT	CASNLVGQPRTEAFF	few	TRBV12-3/TRBV12-4	-	15	TRBJ1-1
TGTGCCAGCTCCAGGGACAGCCTCTACGAGCAGTACTTC	CASSRDSLYEQYF	many	TRBV18	TRBD1	13	TRBJ2-7
TGTGCCAGCAGTCCCCATACCGGGCAGGGGTCCTATGGCTACACCTTC	CASSPHTGQGSYGYTF	-	TRBV27	-	16	TRBJ1-2
TGTGCCAGCAGCCAAAGCACCCGGGACTACACCTTC	CASSQSTRDYTF	few	TRBV3-1	-	12	TRBJ1-2
TGTGCCACCAGGACTAGCGGATCCACAGATACGCAGTATTTT	CATRTSGSTDTQYF	-	TRBV24-1	TRBD2	14	TRBJ2-3
TGTGCCAGCAGCCAAGTGCGGACGGGGGGTGAGCAGTTCTTC	CASSQVRTGGEQFF	few	TRBV3-1	TRBD2	14	TRBJ2-1